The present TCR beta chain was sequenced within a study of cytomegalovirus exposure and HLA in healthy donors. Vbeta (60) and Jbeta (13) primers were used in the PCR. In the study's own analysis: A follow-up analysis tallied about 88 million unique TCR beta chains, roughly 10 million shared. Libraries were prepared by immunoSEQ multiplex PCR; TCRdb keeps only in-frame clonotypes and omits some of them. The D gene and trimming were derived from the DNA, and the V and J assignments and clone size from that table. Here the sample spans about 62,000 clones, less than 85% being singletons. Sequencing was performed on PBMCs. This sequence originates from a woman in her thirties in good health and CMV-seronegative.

CDR3 DNA sequence: TGCGCCAGCAGCCCCCGGACAGGGAATCAGCCCCAGCATTTT. It translates to CASSPRTGNQPQHF. The chain combines TRBV4-1 with TRBJ1-5, with TRBD1 matching 8 bases. This CDR3 region has 14 residues. CDR1 and CDR2 (germline): MGHRA, YSYEKL. V was pared by 4 bases and J by 4 bases, with 3 bases of the junction left unmatched.